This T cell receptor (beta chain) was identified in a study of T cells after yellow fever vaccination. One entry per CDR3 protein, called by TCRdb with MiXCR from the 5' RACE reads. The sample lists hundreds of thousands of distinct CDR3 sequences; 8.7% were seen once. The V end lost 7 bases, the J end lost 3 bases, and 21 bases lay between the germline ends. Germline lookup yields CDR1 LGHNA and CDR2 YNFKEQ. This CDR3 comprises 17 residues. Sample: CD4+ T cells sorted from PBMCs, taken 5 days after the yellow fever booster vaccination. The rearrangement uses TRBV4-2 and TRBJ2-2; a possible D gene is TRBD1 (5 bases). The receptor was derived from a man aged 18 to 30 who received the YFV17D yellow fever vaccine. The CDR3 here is CASTSRGIGSYTGELFF. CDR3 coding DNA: TGTGCCAGCACCTCAAGGGGCATAGGGTCCTACACCGGGGAGCTGTTTTTT.